The clone carrying this T cell receptor beta chain is called medium-sized based on its frequency. After re-calling the 10x single-cell sequencing reads, TCRdb lists one entry per CDR3 protein, DNA absent. This table holds 1,000 to 1,300 distinct CDR3 sequences. The CDR3 extends over 16 amino acids. CDR1 SGHRS and CDR2 YFSETQ come from the germline V gene. The sample comes from a study of CD8 T cells in cerebrospinal fluid in Alzheimer's disease. Live CSF cells were sorted with a live/dead marker for droplet-based sequencing. The sample comprised cerebrospinal fluid. This sequence originates from a human donor in good health. V and J are TRBV5-1 and TRBJ1-6; TCRdb calls TRBD1, which cannot be checked without DNA. This chain's CDR3 is CASSLFARDRDSPLHF.